These 29 T cell receptor beta chains were all obtained from the same sample, sequenced in a study of blood T cells in healthy people across ages. PCR was performed a second time for roughly 6 to 12 cycles using a sample-barcoded 5' primer and a J-beta primer mix. MiXCR was run by TCRdb on the 5' RACE reads, yielding one entry per CDR3 protein. The sample holds about 730,000 distinct CDR3 sequences, about 40% seen once. Input material: blood. The source is a woman in her sixties or seventies in good health.

This clonotype was seen only a few times. The V and J genes are TRBV7-2 and TRBJ2-4; 7 nucleotides agree with TRBD1. J was trimmed by 8 bases and V by 6 bases; bases with no gene match: 4. The CDR3 sequence is 12 residues long. Germline V gives CDR1 SGHTA, CDR2 FQGNSA. Written as DNA, the CDR3 is TGTGCCAGCAGTTTCCAGGGGGACATTCAGTACTTC. This gives the protein CASSFQGDIQYF.

The chain joins TRBV20-1 to TRBJ2-1; TRBD1 or TRBD2 may be the D gene (5 bases each). V lost 3 bases, J lost 9 bases, and 18 bases lay in between. CDR1 and CDR2 from the germline V gene are DFQATT and SNEGSKA (reference sequence). The length of the CDR3 is 14 residues. CDR3 sequence reads: CSASRTTGLAEQFF. Here the CDR3 DNA reads TGCAGTGCTAGTAGAACTACGGGGCTAGCTGAGCAGTTCTTC.

The V gene is TRBV20-1, the J gene TRBJ2-7; 7 bases are shared with TRBD2. The CDR3 has 14 residues. Looked up from germline, CDR1 is DFQATT and CDR2 is SNEGSKA (reference sequence). Losses at the gene ends were 6 bases for V and 3 bases for J; bases not matched to a gene: 11. The CDR3 spells CSAEREGNHYEQYF. In nucleotides, the CDR3 is TGCAGTGCAGAAAGGGAGGGGAACCACTACGAGCAGTACTTC.

This clonotype occurred a few times. The V gene is TRBV3-1, the J gene TRBJ2-1; D possibly corresponds to TRBD2 (6 bases). The CDR3 contains 15 residues. The V end was cut by 4 bases, the J end by 8 bases, with 18 bases between. Germline V CDR1 and CDR2: LGHDT, YNNKEL (reference sequence). The CDR3 here is CASSLTIRDLDEQFF. CDR3 sequence (DNA): TGTGCCAGCAGCCTAACCATACGGGACTTAGATGAGCAGTTCTTC.

CDR3 amino acids: CASSESTSGRTQYF. CDR3 sequence (DNA): TGTGCCAGCAGTGAGAGTACCTCGGGGAGGACGCAGTATTTT. This sequence joins TRBV2 and TRBJ2-3; perhaps TRBD2 as D (6 bases). The V end was cut by 3 bases, the J end by 9 bases, with 16 bases between. Per germline, CDR1 SNHLY and CDR2 FYNNEI. CDR3 length equals 14 residues.

This clonotype was observed a handful of times. The chain carries TRBV12-3 or TRBV12-4 and TRBJ2-7; the D gene could be TRBD1 or TRBD2 (5 bases each). The CDR3 loop spans 16 amino acids. Trimming removed 4 bases from V and 5 bases from J, with 21 bases in between. CDR3 nucleotide sequence: TGTGCCAGCAGTTCCAAGCGGACAATCTTCGCCGACGAGCAGTACTTC. Protein sequence: CASSSKRTIFADEQYF.

The CDR3 region has the DNA TGTGCCAGCAGCAAGACTAGCGGGAGTGGAGAGACCCAGTACTTC. Translating gives CASSKTSGSGETQYF. The genes are TRBV7-9 and TRBJ2-5; 12 bases are a match to TRBD2. This CDR3 region has 15 residues. Germline CDR1 and CDR2: SEHNR and FQNEAQ (reference sequence). Unmatched junction bases numbered 5, after V lost 5 bases and J lost 4 bases.

The rearrangement joins TRBV7-2 to TRBJ2-5; TRBD1 matches at 10 bases. Germline loops: CDR1 SGHTA, CDR2 FQGNSA. The ends lost 6 bases at V and 4 bases at J; junction bases unmatched: 8. The CDR3 sequence is 15 residues long. The CDR3 protein is CASSRRDRGRETQYF. In DNA form, the CDR3 reads TGTGCCAGCAGTCGCCGGGACAGGGGTCGAGAGACCCAGTACTTC.

V usage is TRBV6-4 and J usage is TRBJ2-5, with 10 bases identical to TRBD2. The J segment lost 1 base and the V segment lost 10 bases, leaving 9 bases of the junction unmatched. The CDR3 loop spans 15 amino acids. CDR1 is MRHNA, CDR2 SNTAGT, per germline. CDR3 sequence reads: CANISGRSSQETQYF. In nucleotides, the CDR3 is TGTGCCAACATTAGCGGGAGGTCGTCCCAAGAGACCCAGTACTTC.

This clonotype was picked up a small number of times. The chain is built from TRBV4-2 and TRBJ2-5, with TRBD2 identical over 13 bases. The J segment lost 1 base and the V segment lost 0 bases, leaving 2 bases of the junction unmatched. The V gene's germline CDR1 is LGHNA and CDR2 YNFKEQ. The CDR3 spans 17 residues. CDR3 amino acids: CASSQDWTSGSQETQYF. The DNA for the CDR3 is TGTGCCAGCAGCCAAGATTGGACTAGCGGGAGCCAAGAGACCCAGTACTTC.

This clonotype was picked up a small number of times. The chain has TRBV20-1 and TRBJ2-7; D might be TRBD1 (6 bases). This CDR3 has 14 amino acids. Germline loops: CDR1 DFQATT, CDR2 SNEGSKA (reference sequence). The V gene lost 2 bases and the J gene lost 0 bases, with 11 bases spanning the gap. CDR3 in amino acids: CSARSGQISYEQYF. In nucleotides, the CDR3 is TGCAGTGCTAGAAGCGGACAGATCTCCTACGAGCAGTACTTC.

The chain uses TRBV7-3 and TRBJ1-1; 8 bases are shared with TRBD1. V lost 6 bases and J lost 7; bases outside the gene matches: 7. This CDR3 comprises 13 residues. In germline, CDR1 is SGHTA, CDR2 FQGTGA. CDR3 nucleotide sequence: TGTGCCAGCAGTCCCGGACAGGGAGTTGAAGCTTTCTTT. Translation gives CASSPGQGVEAFF.

This clonotype was counted a single time. The chain employs TRBV20-1 and TRBJ2-1; 9 bases agree with TRBD2. This CDR3 has 14 residues. CDR1 DFQATT and CDR2 SNEGSKA come from the germline V gene (reference sequence). V shed 2 bases, J shed 6 bases, and the junction held 5 bases outside the gene matches. The CDR3 is CSARLAGILNEQFF. In nucleotides, the CDR3 is TGCAGTGCTAGACTAGCGGGGATACTCAATGAGCAGTTCTTC.

The chain employs TRBV28 and TRBJ2-4, with D maybe TRBD2 (7 bases). V was trimmed by 7 bases and J by 6 bases, leaving 10 bases between them. Looked up from germline, CDR1 is MDHEN and CDR2 is SYDVKM. The CDR3 runs to 12 residues. This chain's CDR3 is CASIGGGNIQYF. CDR3 coding DNA: TGTGCCAGCATAGGGGGGGGAAACATTCAGTACTTC.

This clonotype turned up a few times. This chain joins TRBV6-5 and TRBJ1-5; D is unresolved. Germline V gene lookup returns CDR1 MNHEY and CDR2 SVGAGI. This CDR3 region has 15 residues. Trimming took off 10 bases at V and 0 bases at J, with 16 bases between the two ends. For the CDR3, the DNA is TGTGCCAAAGGGCTTAGGACTGATAGCAATCAGCCCCAGCATTTT. Its translation: CAKGLRTDSNQPQHF.

Details on this clonotype: Relative to the germline gene, one junction end is altered; a read error may explain this. The V gene is TRBV5-1, the J gene TRBJ2-5; 11 nucleotides line up with TRBD2. The CDR3 is 16 amino acids. Per germline, CDR1 SGHRS and CDR2 YFSETQ. Here the CDR3 DNA reads TGCGCCAGCAGCCGCGGACTAGCGGGTTTACAAGAGACCCGGTACTTC. Translated: CASSRGLAGLQETRYF.

The rearrangement links TRBV6-2 or TRBV6-3 to TRBJ1-1; TRBD1 matches 7 bases. Germline V gene lookup returns CDR1 MNHEY and CDR2 SVGEGT. The CDR3 length is 14 residues. V lost 6 bases to trimming and J lost 5 bases; unmatched junction nucleotides: 9. Written as DNA, the CDR3 is TGTGCCAGCAGGTACAAGACAGGGCTTACTGAAGCTTTCTTT. This translates into CASRYKTGLTEAFF.

In its sample, this clonotype was seen a few times. The chain recombines TRBV7-3 with TRBJ1-1; no reliable D call. The CDR3 consists of 14 residues. V gave up 2 bases and J gave up 1 base, with 8 bases separating them. Germline loops: CDR1 SGHTA, CDR2 FQGTGA. DNA for the CDR3: TGTGCCAGCAGCTTAGGCGGCACGAACACTGAAGCTTTCTTT. Protein product: CASSLGGTNTEAFF.

Note on this clonotype: Compared with germline, one end of the junction differs, possibly owing to a read error. V gene TRBV14 combines with J gene TRBJ1-4, with D tentatively TRBD1 (5 bases). This CDR3 has 14 residues. Germline CDR1 is SGHDN and CDR2 is FVKESK. CDR3 in amino acids: CASSPRATSEKLFF. CDR3 nucleotide sequence: TGTGCCAGCAGTCCCAGGGCGACTAGTGAAAAACTGTTTTTT.

This clonotype was observed a single time. This rearrangement joins TRBV4-2 to TRBJ1-2; no firm D call. Germline V gene sequence: CDR1 LGHNA, CDR2 YNFKEQ. The CDR3 runs 16 residues. Trimming stripped 0 bases from V and 0 bases from J, with 11 bases between. The CDR3, as DNA: TGTGCCAGCAGCCAAGAAGGGTCGAGAGCTAACTATGGCTACACCTTC. Translated: CASSQEGSRANYGYTF.

The CDR3 loop reads CASSVNDKNIQYF. In DNA form, the CDR3 reads TGTGCCAGCAGTGTGAACGACAAAAACATTCAGTACTTC. The chain uses TRBV12-3 or TRBV12-4 and TRBJ2-4, with D unresolved. CDR3 length equals 13 residues. V lost 5 bases and J 3 bases, leaving 8 bases between the germline ends.

The V and J genes are TRBV20-1 and TRBJ2-5; maybe TRBD1 (5 bases). V lost 6 bases and J lost 2, with 10 bases in between. This CDR3 contains 12 residues. Germline assignment: CDR1 DFQATT and CDR2 SNEGSKA (reference sequence). The CDR3 sequence: CSARKGQETQYF. CDR3 DNA: TGCAGTGCCCGGAAGGGGCAAGAGACCCAGTACTTC.

The genes are TRBV7-8 and TRBJ2-5, with D hard to call. This CDR3 comprises 14 residues. V was trimmed by 4 bases and J by 2 bases, leaving 11 bases between them. Germline V lookup: CDR1 SGHVS, CDR2 FQNEAQ. The CDR3 bases are TGTGCCAGCAGCTCGATCCTAGGTCAAGAGACCCAGTACTTC. Translating gives CASSSILGQETQYF.

This clonotype was counted many times. CDR3 protein: CSVEDFGSYEQYF. The DNA for the CDR3 is TGCAGCGTTGAAGATTTTGGTTCCTACGAGCAGTACTTC. This sequence joins TRBV29-1 and TRBJ2-7; no clear D gene. Germline values: CDR1 SQVTM, CDR2 ANQGSEA. The germline V and J ends were trimmed by 0 bases and 1 base, with 7 bases remaining between them. The CDR3 contains 13 residues.

This clonotype was counted at least ten times. The chain links TRBV27 to TRBJ1-4; 12 positions match TRBD1. The CDR3 length is 16 residues. Looked up from germline, CDR1 is MNHEY and CDR2 is SMNVEV (reference sequence). V dropped 5 bases and J dropped 7; count of bases not matched to a gene: 8. The chain's CDR3 is CASSGTGGEWGEKLFF. The DNA of the CDR3 is TGTGCCAGCAGTGGGACAGGGGGCGAGTGGGGTGAAAAACTGTTTTTT. Combining the CDR3 with reference TRBV27 and TRBJ1-4 gives the whole variable domain EAQVTQNPRYLITVTGKKLTVTCSQNMNHEYMSWYRQDPGLGLRQIYYSMNVEVTDKGDVPEGYKVSRKEKRNFPLILESPSPNQTSLYFCASSGTGGEWGEKLFFGSGTQLSVL.

The CDR3 nucleotides are TGCAGTGCTAGTATTCCTGGCACAGATACGCAGTATTTT. Encoded protein: CSASIPGTDTQYF. V and J are TRBV20-1 and TRBJ2-3, with no clear D. This CDR3 comprises 13 residues. Germline V gene data show CDR1 as DFQATT and CDR2 as SNEGSKA (reference sequence). The V and J ends lost 3 bases and 1 base respectively, with 8 bases between them.

On this clonotype: A much bigger clone sits one base away, suggesting this may be a read error. The rearrangement joins TRBV25-1 to TRBJ2-5; possible D gene TRBD2, 5 bases. The germline V gene has CDR1 MGHDK and CDR2 SYGVNS. The CDR3 totals 14 residues. Trimming stripped 4 bases from V and 11 bases from J, with 20 bases between. CDR3 nucleotides: TGTGCCAGCAGTGGTCGGACTGCCTACAATGAGCAGTACTTC. This codes for CASSGRTAYNEQYF.

There are a few counts of this clonotype. This sequence joins TRBV19 and TRBJ1-2, with 7 nucleotides matching TRBD1. V shed 7 bases, J shed 6 bases, and the junction held 14 bases outside the gene matches. Germline V gene sequence: CDR1 LNHDA, CDR2 SQIVND (reference sequence). The CDR3 consists of 15 residues. Here the CDR3 reads CASTAGGSLHDGYTF. DNA for the CDR3: TGTGCCAGTACGGCAGGGGGGTCCCTCCACGATGGCTACACCTTC. The variable domain in full, completed from reference TRBV19 and TRBJ1-2, reads DGGITQSPKYLFRKEGQNVTLSCEQNLNHDAMYWYRQDPGQGLRLIYYSQIVNDFQKGDIAEGYSVSREKKESFPLTVTSAQKNPTAFYLCASTAGGSLHDGYTFGSGTRLTVV.

CDR3 residues: CASGGGLLTDTQYF. DNA of the CDR3: TGTGCTAGTGGTGGGGGACTACTGACAGATACGCAGTATTTT. The rearrangement uses TRBV12-5 and TRBJ2-3; 7 positions match TRBD2. This CDR3 has 14 residues. Germline trimming cut 5 bases from V and 3 bases from J; bases unmatched to any gene: 5. CDR1 is LGHNT, CDR2 FRNRAP, per germline.